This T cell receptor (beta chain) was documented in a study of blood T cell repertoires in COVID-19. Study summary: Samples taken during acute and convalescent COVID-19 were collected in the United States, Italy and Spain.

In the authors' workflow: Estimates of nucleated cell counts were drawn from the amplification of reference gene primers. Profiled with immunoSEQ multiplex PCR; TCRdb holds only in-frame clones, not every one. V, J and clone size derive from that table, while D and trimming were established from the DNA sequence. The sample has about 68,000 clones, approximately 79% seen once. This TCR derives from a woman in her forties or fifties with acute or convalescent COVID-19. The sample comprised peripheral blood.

CDR3 protein: CATQLDGGHSNQPQHF. The CDR3 DNA follows: TGTGCCACCCAATTGGACGGGGGTCATAGCAATCAGCCCCAGCATTTT. The chain uses TRBV19 and TRBJ1-5; the D gene is possibly TRBD1 (5 bases). CDR1 is LNHDA, CDR2 SQIVND, per germline (reference sequence). Trimming took 10 bases from V and 0 from J, leaving 19 bases between them. The CDR3 length is 16 residues.